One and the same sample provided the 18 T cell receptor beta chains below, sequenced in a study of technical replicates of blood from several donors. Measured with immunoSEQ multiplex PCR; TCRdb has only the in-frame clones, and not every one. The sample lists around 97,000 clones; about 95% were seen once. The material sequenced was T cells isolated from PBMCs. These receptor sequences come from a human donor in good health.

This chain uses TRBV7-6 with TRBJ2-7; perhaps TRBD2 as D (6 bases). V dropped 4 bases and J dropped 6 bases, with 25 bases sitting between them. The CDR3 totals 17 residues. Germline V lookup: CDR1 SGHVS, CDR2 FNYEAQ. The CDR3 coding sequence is TGTGCCAGCAGCTCGGACCAAGGGACGGGAGCCTTCGGCGAGCAGTACTTC. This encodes CASSSDQGTGAFGEQYF.

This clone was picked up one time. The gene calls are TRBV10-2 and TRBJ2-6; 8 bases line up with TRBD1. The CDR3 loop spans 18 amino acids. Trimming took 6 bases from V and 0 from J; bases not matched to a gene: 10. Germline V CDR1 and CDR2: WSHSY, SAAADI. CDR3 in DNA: TGCGCCAGCAGCCTCAGGGGGCCCTTTAGCTCTGGGGCCAACGTCCTGACTTTC. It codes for CASSLRGPFSSGANVLTF.

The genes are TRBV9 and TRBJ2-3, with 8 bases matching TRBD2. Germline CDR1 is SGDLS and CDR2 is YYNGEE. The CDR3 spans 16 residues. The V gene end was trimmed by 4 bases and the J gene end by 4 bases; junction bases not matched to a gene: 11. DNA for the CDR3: TGTGCCAGCAGCCCTCGAGGAGCGGGAGCGGCAGATACGCAGTATTTT. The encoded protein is CASSPRGAGAADTQYF.

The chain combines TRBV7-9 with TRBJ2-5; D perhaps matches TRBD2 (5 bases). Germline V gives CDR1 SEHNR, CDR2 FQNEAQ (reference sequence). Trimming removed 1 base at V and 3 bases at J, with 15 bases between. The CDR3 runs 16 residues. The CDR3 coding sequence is TGTGCCAGCAGCTTAGGTTTTGGACTGGAAAAAGAGACCCAGTACTTC. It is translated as CASSLGFGLEKETQYF.

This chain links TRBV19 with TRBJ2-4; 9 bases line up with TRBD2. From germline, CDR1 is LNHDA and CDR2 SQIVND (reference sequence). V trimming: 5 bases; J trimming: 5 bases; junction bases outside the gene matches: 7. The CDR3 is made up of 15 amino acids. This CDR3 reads CASSPLAGVQNIQYF. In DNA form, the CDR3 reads TGTGCCAGTAGTCCGTTAGCGGGAGTCCAAAACATTCAGTACTTC.

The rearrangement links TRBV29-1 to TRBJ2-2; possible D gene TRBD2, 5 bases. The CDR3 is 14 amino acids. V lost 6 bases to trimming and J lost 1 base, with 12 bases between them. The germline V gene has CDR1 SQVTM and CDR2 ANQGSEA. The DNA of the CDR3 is TGCAGCGTCATGAGCGGCCTGAACACCGGGGAGCTGTTTTTT. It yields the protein CSVMSGLNTGELFF.

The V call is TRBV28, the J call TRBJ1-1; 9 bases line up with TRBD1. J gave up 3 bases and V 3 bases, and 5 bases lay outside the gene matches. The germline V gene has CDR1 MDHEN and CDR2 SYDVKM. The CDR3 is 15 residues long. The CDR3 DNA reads TGTGCCAGCAGTTTGCCGGGACAGGGATACACTGAAGCTTTCTTT. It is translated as CASSLPGQGYTEAFF.

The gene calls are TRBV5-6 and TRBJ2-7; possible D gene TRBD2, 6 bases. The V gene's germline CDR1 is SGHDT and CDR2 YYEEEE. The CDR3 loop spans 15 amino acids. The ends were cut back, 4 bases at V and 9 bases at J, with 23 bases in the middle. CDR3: CASSPSPEGGNWQYF. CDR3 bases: TGTGCCAGCAGCCCTTCACCGGAAGGCGGGAATTGGCAGTACTTC.

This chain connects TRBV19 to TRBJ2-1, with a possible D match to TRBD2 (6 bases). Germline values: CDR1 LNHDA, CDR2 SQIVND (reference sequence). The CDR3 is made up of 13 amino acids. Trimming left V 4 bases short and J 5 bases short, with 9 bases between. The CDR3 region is CASSRDLHNEQFF. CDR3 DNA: TGTGCCAGTAGTAGGGACTTACACAATGAGCAGTTCTTC.

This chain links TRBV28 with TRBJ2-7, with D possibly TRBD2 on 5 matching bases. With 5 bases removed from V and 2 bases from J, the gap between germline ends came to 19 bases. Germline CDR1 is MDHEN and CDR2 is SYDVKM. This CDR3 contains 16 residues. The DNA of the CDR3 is TGTGCCAGCAGTGCACTTCGAGCGGAGGCCCCCTACGAGCAGTACTTC. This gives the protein CASSALRAEAPYEQYF.

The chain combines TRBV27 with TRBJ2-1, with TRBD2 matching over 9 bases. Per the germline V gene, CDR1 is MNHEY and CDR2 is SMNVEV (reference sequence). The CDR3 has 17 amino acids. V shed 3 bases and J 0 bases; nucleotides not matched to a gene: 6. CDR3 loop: CASSFGLAGLSYNEQFF. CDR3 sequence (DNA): TGTGCCAGCAGTTTCGGTCTAGCGGGGCTCTCCTACAATGAGCAGTTCTTC.

Here the CDR3 reads CASSIVGLQETQYF. The CDR3 coding sequence is TGTGCCAGTAGTATCGTGGGACTACAAGAGACCCAGTACTTC. This sequence joins TRBV19 and TRBJ2-5; TRBD2 aligns across 7 bases. Unmatched junction bases numbered 3, after V lost 3 bases and J lost 2 bases. The CDR3 covers 14 residues. Germline CDR1 reads LNHDA; CDR2 reads SQIVND (reference sequence). Combining the CDR3 with reference TRBV19 and TRBJ2-5 gives the whole variable domain DGGITQSPKYLFRKEGQNVTLSCEQNLNHDAMYWYRQDPGQGLRLIYYSQIVNDFQKGDIAEGYSVSREKKESFPLTVTSAQKNPTAFYLCASSIVGLQETQYFGPGTRLLVL.

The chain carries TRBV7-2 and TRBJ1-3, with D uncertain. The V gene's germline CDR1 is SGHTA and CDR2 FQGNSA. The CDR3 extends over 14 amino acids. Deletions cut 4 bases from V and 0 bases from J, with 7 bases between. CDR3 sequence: CASSSSVSGNTIYF. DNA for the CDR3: TGTGCCAGCAGCTCTTCGGTCTCTGGAAACACCATATATTTT.

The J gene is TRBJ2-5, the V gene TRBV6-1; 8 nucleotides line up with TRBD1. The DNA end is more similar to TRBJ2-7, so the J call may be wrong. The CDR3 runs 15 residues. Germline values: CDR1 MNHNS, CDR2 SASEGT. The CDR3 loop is CASSEGQGPTYEQYF. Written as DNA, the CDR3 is TGTGCCAGCAGTGAAGGACAGGGGCCAACCTACGAGCAGTACTTC.

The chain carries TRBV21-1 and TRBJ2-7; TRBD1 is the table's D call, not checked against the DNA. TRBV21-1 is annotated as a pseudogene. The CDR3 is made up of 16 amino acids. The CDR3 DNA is TGTGCCAGCAGCAAAGGTCAGGGGGCGCTTACCTACGAGCAGTACTTC. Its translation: CASSKGQGALTYEQYF.

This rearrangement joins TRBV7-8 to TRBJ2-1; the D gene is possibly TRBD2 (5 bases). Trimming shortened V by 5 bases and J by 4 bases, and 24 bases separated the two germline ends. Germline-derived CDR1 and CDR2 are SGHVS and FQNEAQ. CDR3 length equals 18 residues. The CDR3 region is CASSLRNSEQVIYNEQFF. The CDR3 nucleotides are TGTGCCAGCAGCCTCCGGAATAGCGAGCAAGTTATTTACAATGAGCAGTTCTTC.

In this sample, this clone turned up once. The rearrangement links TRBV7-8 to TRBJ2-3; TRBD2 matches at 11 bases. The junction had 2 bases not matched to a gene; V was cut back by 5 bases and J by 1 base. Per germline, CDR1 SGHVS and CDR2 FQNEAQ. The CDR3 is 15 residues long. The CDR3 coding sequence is TGTGCCAGCAGCATACTAGCGGGAGGCACAGATACGCAGTATTTT. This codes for CASSILAGGTDTQYF.

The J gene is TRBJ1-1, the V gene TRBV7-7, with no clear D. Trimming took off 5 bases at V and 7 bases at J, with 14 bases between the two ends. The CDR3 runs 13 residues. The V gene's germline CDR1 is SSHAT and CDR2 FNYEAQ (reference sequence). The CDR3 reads CASSTRLGSEAFF. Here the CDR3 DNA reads TGTGCCAGCAGCACCCGACTCGGGAGTGAAGCTTTCTTT.